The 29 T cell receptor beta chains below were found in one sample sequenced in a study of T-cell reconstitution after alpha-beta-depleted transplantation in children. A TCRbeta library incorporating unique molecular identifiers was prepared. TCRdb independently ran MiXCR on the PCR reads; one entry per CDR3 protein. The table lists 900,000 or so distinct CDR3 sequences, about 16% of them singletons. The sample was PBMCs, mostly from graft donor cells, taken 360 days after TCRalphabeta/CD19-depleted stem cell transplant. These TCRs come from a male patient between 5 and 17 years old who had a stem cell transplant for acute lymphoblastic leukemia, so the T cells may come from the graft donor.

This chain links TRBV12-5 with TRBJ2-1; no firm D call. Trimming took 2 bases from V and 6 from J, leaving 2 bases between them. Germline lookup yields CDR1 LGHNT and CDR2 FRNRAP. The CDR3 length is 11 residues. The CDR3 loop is CASGLSNEQFF. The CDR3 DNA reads TGTGCTAGTGGTTTGTCCAATGAGCAGTTCTTC.

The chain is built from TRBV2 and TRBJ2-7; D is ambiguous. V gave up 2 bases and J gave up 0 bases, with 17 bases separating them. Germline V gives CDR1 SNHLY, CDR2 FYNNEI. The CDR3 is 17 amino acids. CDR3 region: CASSERVGSFSSYEQYF. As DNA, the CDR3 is TGTGCCAGCAGTGAAAGGGTCGGCTCATTTAGCTCCTACGAGCAGTACTTC. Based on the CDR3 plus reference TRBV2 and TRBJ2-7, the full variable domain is EPEVTQTPSHQVTQMGQEVILRCVPISNHLYFYWYRQILGQKVEFLVSFYNNEISEKSEIFDDQFSVERPDGSNFTLKIRSTKLEDSAMYFCASSERVGSFSSYEQYFGPGTRLTVT.

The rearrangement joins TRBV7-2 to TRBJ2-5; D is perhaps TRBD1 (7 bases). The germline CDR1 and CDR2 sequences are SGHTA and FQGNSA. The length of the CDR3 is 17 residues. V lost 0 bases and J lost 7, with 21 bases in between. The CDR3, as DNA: TGTGCCAGCAGCTTAGCGAAACAGGGGTTGCGGGATGGGACCCAGTACTTC. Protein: CASSLAKQGLRDGTQYF.

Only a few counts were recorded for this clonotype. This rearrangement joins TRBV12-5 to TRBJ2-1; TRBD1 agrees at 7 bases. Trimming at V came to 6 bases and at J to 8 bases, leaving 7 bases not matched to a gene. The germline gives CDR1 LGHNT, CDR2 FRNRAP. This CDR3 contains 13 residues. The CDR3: CASGLTQGHEQFF. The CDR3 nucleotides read TGTGCTAGTGGCCTCACACAGGGGCATGAGCAGTTCTTC.

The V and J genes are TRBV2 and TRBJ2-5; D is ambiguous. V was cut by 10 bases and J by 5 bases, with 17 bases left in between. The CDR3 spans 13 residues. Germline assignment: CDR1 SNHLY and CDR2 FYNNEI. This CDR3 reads CATRPRTMETQYF. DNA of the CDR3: TGTGCCACCAGACCACGGACCATGGAGACCCAGTACTTC.

Written as DNA, the CDR3 is TGTGCTAGTGGTGTAAGTAGCGGCAGGAACACCGGGGAGCTGTTTTTT. Residues: CASGVSSGRNTGELFF. The chain is built from TRBV12-5 and TRBJ2-2; TRBD2 might be the D (6 bases). The germline V gene encodes CDR1 LGHNT and CDR2 FRNRAP. The V end lost 5 bases, the J end lost 1 base, and 14 bases lay between the germline ends. The CDR3 length is 16 residues.

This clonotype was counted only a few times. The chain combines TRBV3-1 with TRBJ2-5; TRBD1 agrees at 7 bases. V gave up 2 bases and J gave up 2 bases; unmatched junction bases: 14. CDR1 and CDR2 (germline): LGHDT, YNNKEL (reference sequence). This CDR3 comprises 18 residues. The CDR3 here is CASSQKPTRTGKQETQYF. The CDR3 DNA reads TGTGCCAGCAGCCAAAAGCCTACACGGACAGGAAAACAAGAGACCCAGTACTTC.

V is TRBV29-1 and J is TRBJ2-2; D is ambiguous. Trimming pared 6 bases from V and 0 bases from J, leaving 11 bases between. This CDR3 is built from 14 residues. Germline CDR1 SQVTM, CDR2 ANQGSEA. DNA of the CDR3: TGCAGCGTCGGTGGGTTCGCGAACACCGGGGAGCTGTTTTTT. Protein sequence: CSVGGFANTGELFF.

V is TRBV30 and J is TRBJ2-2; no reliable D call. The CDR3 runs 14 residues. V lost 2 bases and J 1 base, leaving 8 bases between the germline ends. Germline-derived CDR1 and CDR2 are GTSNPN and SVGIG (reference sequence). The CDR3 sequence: CAWSRAENTGELFF. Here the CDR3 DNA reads TGTGCCTGGAGTAGGGCAGAGAACACCGGGGAGCTGTTTTTT.

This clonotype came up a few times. This CDR3 reads CASSPRGKVRSYNEQFF. In DNA, the CDR3 is TGCGCCAGCAGCCCGCGGGGGAAGGTGAGGTCCTACAATGAGCAGTTCTTC. V gene TRBV5-1 combines with J gene TRBJ2-1; 7 nucleotides match TRBD2. In germline, CDR1 is SGHRS, CDR2 YFSETQ. The CDR3 consists of 17 residues. Trimming cost V 4 bases and J 1 base; bases outside gene matches: 11.

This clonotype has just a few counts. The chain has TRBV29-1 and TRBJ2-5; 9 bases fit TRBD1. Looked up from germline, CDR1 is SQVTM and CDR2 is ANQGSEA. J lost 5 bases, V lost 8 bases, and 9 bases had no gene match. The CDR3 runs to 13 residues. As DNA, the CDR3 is TGCAGCACTCGGCGCGGACAGGGGGAGACCCAGTACTTC. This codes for CSTRRGQGETQYF.

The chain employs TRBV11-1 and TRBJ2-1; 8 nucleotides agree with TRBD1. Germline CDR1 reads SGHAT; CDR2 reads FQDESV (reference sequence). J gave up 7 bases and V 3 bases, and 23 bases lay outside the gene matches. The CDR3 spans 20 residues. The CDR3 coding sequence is TGTGCCAGCAGCTTCTTATTCAGGGGGCCTACGCTGGTCCTACGTAATGAGCAGTTCTTC. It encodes CASSFLFRGPTLVLRNEQFF.

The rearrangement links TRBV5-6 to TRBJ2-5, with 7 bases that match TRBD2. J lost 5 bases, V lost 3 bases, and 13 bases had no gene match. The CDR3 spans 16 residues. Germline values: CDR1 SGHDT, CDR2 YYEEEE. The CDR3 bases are TGTGCCAGCAGCTACCGCCGGGACTACGGCAGGGAGACCCAGTACTTC. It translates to CASSYRRDYGRETQYF.

The CDR3 nucleotides read TGTGCCAGCAGCGTAGTGTCTCGGGGCACAGATACGCAGTATTTT. Amino acid sequence: CASSVVSRGTDTQYF. The V call is TRBV9, the J call TRBJ2-3; D not certain. This CDR3 contains 15 residues. Trimming shortened V by 0 bases and J by 1 base, and 9 bases separated the two germline ends. Looked up from germline, CDR1 is SGDLS and CDR2 is YYNGEE.

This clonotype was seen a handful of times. This CDR3 reads CASSLPGTTSTDTQYF. Written as DNA, the CDR3 is TGTGCCAGCAGTTTGCCCGGGACGACTAGCACAGATACGCAGTATTTT. The J gene is TRBJ2-3, the V gene TRBV28, with D perhaps being TRBD1 or TRBD2 (5 bases each). Germline CDR1 MDHEN, CDR2 SYDVKM. The CDR3 contains 16 residues. V was shortened by 3 bases and J by 0 bases, with 13 bases between the two germline ends.

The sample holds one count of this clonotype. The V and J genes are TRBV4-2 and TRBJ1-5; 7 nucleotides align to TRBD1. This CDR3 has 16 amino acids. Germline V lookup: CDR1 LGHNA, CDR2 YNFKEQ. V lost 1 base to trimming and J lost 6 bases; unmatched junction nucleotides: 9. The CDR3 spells CASSQGLQGYVQPQHF. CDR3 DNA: TGTGCCAGCAGCCAAGGGCTACAGGGGTATGTTCAGCCCCAGCATTTT.

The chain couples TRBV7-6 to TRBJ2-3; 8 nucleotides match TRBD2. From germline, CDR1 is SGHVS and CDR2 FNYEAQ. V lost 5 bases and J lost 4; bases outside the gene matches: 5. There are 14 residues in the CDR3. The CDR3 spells CASSQSGSADTQYF. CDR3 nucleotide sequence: TGTGCCAGCAGCCAAAGCGGGAGCGCAGATACGCAGTATTTT. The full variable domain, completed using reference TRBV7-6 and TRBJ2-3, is GAGVSQSPRYKVTKRGQDVALRCDPISGHVSLYWYRQALGQGPEFLTYFNYEAQQDKSGLPNDRFSAERPEGSISTLTIQRTEQRDSAMYRCASSQSGSADTQYFGPGTRLTVL.

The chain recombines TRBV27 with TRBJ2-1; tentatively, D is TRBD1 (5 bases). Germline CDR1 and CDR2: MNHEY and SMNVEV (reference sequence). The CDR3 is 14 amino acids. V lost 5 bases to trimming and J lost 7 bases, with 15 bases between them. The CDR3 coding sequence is TGTGCCAGCAGTCGTAGGGGCGCTTATAATGAGCAGTTCTTC. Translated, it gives CASSRRGAYNEQFF.

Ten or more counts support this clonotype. This CDR3 reads CATSVGLDANVLTF. The CDR3 DNA reads as TGTGCCACCAGTGTTGGTCTAGACGCCAACGTCCTGACTTTC. This rearrangement joins TRBV24-1 to TRBJ2-6, with no clear D. The CDR3 has 14 amino acids. The germline V gene encodes CDR1 KGHDR and CDR2 SFDVKD. V lost 5 bases and J lost 7, with 11 bases in between.

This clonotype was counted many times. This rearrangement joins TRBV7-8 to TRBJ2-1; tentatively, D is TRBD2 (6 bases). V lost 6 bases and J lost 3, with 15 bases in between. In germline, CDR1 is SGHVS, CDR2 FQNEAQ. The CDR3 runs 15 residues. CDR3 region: CASRSGRTSYNEQFF. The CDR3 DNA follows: TGTGCCAGCAGGTCAGGGAGGACCAGCTACAATGAGCAGTTCTTC.

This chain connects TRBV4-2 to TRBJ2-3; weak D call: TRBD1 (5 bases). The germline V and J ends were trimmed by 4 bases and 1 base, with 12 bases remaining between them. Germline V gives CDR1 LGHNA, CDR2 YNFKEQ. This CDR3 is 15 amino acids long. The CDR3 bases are TGTGCCAGCAGCCTAAACAGGCGAGGCACAGATACGCAGTATTTT. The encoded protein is CASSLNRRGTDTQYF.

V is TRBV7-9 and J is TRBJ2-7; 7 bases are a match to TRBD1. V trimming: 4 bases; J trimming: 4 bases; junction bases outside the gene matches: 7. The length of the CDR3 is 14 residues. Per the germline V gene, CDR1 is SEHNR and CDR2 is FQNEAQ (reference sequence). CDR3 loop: CASSSRDSVYEQYF. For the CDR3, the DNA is TGTGCCAGCAGCTCCCGGGACAGTGTATACGAGCAGTACTTC.

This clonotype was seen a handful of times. The DNA for the CDR3 is TGTGCCAGCAGCCGGGGCCAGGGGCCCCCTCTAACCCAGTACTTC. Translated, it gives CASSRGQGPPLTQYF. The V and J genes are TRBV5-5 and TRBJ2-5; D perhaps matches TRBD1 (6 bases). Germline V gene data show CDR1 as SGHKS and CDR2 as YYEKEE (reference sequence). The length of the CDR3 is 15 residues. With 4 bases removed from V and 8 bases from J, the gap between germline ends came to 21 bases.

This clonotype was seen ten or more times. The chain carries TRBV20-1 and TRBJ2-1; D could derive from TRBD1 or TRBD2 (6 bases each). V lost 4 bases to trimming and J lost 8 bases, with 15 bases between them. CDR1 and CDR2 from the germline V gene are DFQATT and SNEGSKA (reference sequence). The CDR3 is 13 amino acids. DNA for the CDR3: TGCAGTGCTAAGGGGGAGGAAGCGTATGAGCAGTTCTTC. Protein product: CSAKGEEAYEQFF.

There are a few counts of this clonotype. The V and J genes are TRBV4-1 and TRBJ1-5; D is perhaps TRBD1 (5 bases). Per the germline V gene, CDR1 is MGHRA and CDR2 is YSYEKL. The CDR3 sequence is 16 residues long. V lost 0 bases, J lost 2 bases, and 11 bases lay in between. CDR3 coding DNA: TGCGCCAGCAGCCAAGATCAGTGGGGGGGCAATCAGCCCCAGCATTTT. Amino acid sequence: CASSQDQWGGNQPQHF.

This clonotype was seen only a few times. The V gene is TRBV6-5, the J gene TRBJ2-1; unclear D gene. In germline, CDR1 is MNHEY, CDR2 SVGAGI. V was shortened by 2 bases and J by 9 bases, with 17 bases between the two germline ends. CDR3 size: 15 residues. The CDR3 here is CASSYRAIGNGEQFF. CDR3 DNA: TGTGCCAGCAGTTACCGAGCCATCGGTAATGGTGAGCAGTTCTTC.

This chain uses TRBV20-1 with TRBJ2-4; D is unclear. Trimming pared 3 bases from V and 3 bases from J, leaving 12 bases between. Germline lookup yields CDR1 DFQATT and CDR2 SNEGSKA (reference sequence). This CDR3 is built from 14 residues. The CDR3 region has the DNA TGCAGTGCTAGGCCAGGAGATGGCAAAAACATTCAGTACTTC. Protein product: CSARPGDGKNIQYF.

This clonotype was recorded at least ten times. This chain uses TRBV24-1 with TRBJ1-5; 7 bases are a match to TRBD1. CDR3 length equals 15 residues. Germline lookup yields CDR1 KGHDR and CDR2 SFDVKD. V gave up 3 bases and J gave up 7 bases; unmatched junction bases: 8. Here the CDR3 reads CATSDSRGRGQPQHF. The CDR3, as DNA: TGTGCCACCAGTGATAGTAGGGGGCGAGGGCAGCCCCAGCATTTT.

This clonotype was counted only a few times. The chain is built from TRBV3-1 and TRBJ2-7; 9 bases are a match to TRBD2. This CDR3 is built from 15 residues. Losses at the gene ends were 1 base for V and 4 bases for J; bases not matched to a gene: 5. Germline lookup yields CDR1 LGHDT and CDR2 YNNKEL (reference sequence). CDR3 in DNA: TGTGCCAGCAGCCAAGGCGGGAGGGCCCGATACGAGCAGTACTTC. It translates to CASSQGGRARYEQYF.